This T cell receptor (beta chain) was sequenced in a study of cytomegalovirus exposure and HLA in healthy donors. Background on the study: Unique TCRs numbering around 80 million, obtained from HLA-typed donors, made up an early data release. General study findings and limits: Later, an analysis showed that TCR beta chains associated with HLA were more clonally expanded than others that were equally common. Cytomegalovirus status was reportedly diagnosed by the classifier with high specificity and sensitivity.

At collection, donors were nominally healthy, but unrecorded immune exposures were probable. The germline CDR1 and CDR2 sequences are SEHNR and FQNEAQ (reference sequence). This CDR3 contains 15 residues. V was clipped by 5 bases and J by 5 bases, with 18 bases between them. Primers: 60 Vbeta forward and 13 Jbeta reverse. Produced via immunoSEQ multiplex PCR; TCRdb's table is partial and in-frame only. Among around 150,000 clones listed, roughly 80% were seen once. Comment on this clone: What it binds is not known.

The sequence was obtained from a male donor in good health and CMV-seronegative. The material sequenced was PBMCs. The chain joins TRBV7-9 to TRBJ2-5, with TRBD1 as a possible D gene (6 bases). The CDR3 DNA follows: TGTGCCAGCAGCCCAGGGACACTACTAGGGGAGACCCAGTACTTC. Residues: CASSPGTLLGETQYF.